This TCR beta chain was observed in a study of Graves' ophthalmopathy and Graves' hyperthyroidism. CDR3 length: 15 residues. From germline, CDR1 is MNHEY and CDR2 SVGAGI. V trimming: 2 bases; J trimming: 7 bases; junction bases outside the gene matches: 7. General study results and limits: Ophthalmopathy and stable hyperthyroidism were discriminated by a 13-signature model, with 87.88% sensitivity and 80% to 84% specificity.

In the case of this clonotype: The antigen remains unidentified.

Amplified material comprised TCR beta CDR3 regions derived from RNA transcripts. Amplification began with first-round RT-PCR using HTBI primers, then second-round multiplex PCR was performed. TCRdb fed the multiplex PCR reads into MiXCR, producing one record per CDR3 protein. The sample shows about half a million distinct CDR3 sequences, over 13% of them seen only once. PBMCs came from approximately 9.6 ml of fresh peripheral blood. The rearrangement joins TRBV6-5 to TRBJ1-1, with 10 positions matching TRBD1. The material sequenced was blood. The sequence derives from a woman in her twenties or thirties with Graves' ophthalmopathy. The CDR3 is CASSYGTGALGEAFF. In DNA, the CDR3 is TGTGCCAGCAGTTACGGGACAGGGGCTTTAGGTGAAGCTTTCTTT.